This TCR beta chain derives from a study of blood T cell repertoires in COVID-19. Study information: COVID-19 samples, acute and convalescent, were from the United States, Italy and Spain. PBMCs, B-cell-depleted T cells, or T cells provided the cDNA or gDNA that made up the material.

The CDR3 is 14 amino acids. The V gene's germline CDR1 is MNHEY and CDR2 SMNVEV (reference sequence). V lost 5 bases and J lost 3, with 8 bases in between. Original data processing: The authors estimated nucleated cell counts from reference gene primer amplification. Sequenced by immunoSEQ multiplex PCR; TCRdb stores in-frame clones only, minus some. D and trimming come from the DNA, and the V and J calls and clone size come from that table. The sample shows 27,000 or so clones, over 75% of them seen only once. This receptor was taken from a human donor with active COVID-19. The donor label of this sample is uncertain. J is TRBJ1-6 and V is TRBV27; D might be TRBD1 (6 bases). The sequenced sample was peripheral blood. Here the CDR3 reads CASSTGIYNSPLHF. CDR3 DNA: TGTGCCAGCAGTACAGGGATCTATAATTCACCCCTCCACTTT.